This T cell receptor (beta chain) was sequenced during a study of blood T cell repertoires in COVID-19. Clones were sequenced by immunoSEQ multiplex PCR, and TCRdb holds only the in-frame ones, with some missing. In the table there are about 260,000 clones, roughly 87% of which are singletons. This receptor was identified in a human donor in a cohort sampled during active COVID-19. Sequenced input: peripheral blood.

The CDR3 DNA reads TGTGCCAGCAATCCTACTCCGGGACAGGGAACCTACGAGCAGTACTTC. This translates into CASNPTPGQGTYEQYF. The chain combines TRBV28 with TRBJ2-7; 9 nucleotides line up with TRBD1. With V trimmed by 7 bases and J by 2 bases, 12 bases remained unmatched. The CDR3 length is 16 residues. CDR1 is MDHEN and CDR2 is SYDVKM in the germline V gene. The full variable domain, in which reference TRBV28 and TRBJ2-7 provide the parts outside the CDR3, is DVKVTQSSRYLVKRTGEKVFLECVQDMDHENMFWYRQDPGLGLRLIYFSYDVKMKEKGDIPEGYSVSREKKERFSLILESASTNQTSMYLCASNPTPGQGTYEQYFGPGTRLTVT.